This record looks at one T cell receptor (beta chain) sequence and its context. The data derive from a study of OX40 agonist ivuxolimab in advanced cancers. Libraries were prepared by immunoSEQ multiplex PCR; TCRdb keeps only in-frame clonotypes and omits some of them. The sample shows about 17,000 clones, 65% to 90% of them seen only once. The CDR3 totals 13 residues. Germline V gene lookup returns CDR1 LNHDA and CDR2 SQIVND (reference sequence). V lost 1 base and J 5 bases, leaving 7 bases between the germline ends. Specimen: CD4+ or CD8+ T cells sorted from blood, collected in a trial of the OX40 agonist ivuxolimab. This sequence was found in an adult with an advanced solid tumor such as melanoma, head and neck, liver or kidney cancer. V is TRBV19 and J is TRBJ2-3; D is unclear. Written as DNA, the CDR3 is TGTGCCAGTAGTATAGTGAGGAGAGATACGCAGTATTTT. Amino acid sequence: CASSIVRRDTQYF.